These T cell receptor beta chains were read from a single sample in a study of T cells in Graves' hyperthyroidism and ophthalmopathy. TCRdb recomputed calls from the multiplex PCR reads with MiXCR, one row per CDR3 protein. This sample has approximately 330,000 distinct CDR3 sequences, with 15% to 20% found just once. Material: blood. The receptors derive from a woman aged 50 to 60 with Graves' hyperthyroidism. The CDR3 runs from the conserved cysteine through the conserved F or W. D genes are given only for firm matches. Some rows have no size entry. The others give once, few or many, or a class for an expanded clone.

cdr3_aa cdr3_nt d_call clone_size j_call v_call
CAIKDPNTGAFF TGTGCCATCAAGGACCCGAACACTGGAGCTTTCTTT NA NA TRBJ1-1 TRBV10-3
CSARAGTSGRADTQYF TGCAGTGCTAGAGCTGGGACTAGCGGGAGGGCAGATACGCAGTATTTT TRBD2 NA TRBJ2-3 TRBV20-1
CASSLVPLSNQPQHF TGTGCCAGCAGCTTAGTACCACTTAGCAATCAGCCCCAGCATTTT NA few TRBJ1-5 TRBV7-9
CSAGGGRVLGQYF TGCAGTGCTGGGGGAGGCAGGGTCCTAGGGCAGTACTTC NA many TRBJ2-7 TRBV20-1
CASRPQGGKETQYF TGTGCCAGCAGACCACAGGGGGGAAAGGAGACCCAGTACTTC TRBD1 NA TRBJ2-5 TRBV27
CASSLQTGYSGNTIYF TGTGCCAGCAGCCTCCAGACAGGGTACTCTGGAAACACCATATATTTT TRBD1 NA TRBJ1-3 TRBV7-2
CASSQVSGSGANVLTF TGTGCCAGCAGCCAAGTATCCGGCTCTGGGGCCAACGTCCTGACTTTC NA NA TRBJ2-6 TRBV3-1
CATSRFFGQGAGETQYF TGTGCCACCAGCCGTTTCTTCGGGCAGGGGGCGGGGGAGACCCAGTACTTC TRBD1 NA TRBJ2-5 TRBV15
CASSDGGAGGTEAFF TGTGCCAGCAGTGACGGGGGCGCAGGCGGCACTGAAGCTTTCTTT NA few TRBJ1-1 TRBV6-1
CSATVEGETQYF TGCAGTGCTACCGTGGAGGGCGAGACCCAGTACTTC NA many TRBJ2-5 TRBV20-1
CASSPPGQGHEQYF TGTGCCAGCAGCCCTCCGGGACAGGGCCACGAGCAGTACTTC TRBD1 many TRBJ2-7 TRBV7-9
CASSPAGGSTDTQYF TGTGCCAGCAGCCCGGCGGGGGGAAGCACAGATACGCAGTATTTT TRBD2 many TRBJ2-3 TRBV7-9
CSARAPPGGRVADTQYF TGCAGTGCTAGAGCTCCCCCGGGCGGGAGGGTCGCAGATACGCAGTATTTT TRBD2 many TRBJ2-3 TRBV20-1
CASSGGTVNTEAFF TGTGCCAGTAGTGGGGGGACAGTGAACACTGAAGCTTTCTTT TRBD1 few TRBJ1-1 TRBV19
CASSLGEAGGPDEQFF TGTGCCAGCAGCTTGGGGGAAGCGGGAGGGCCCGATGAGCAGTTCTTC TRBD2 NA TRBJ2-1 TRBV7-3
CSARDGGGSYEQYF TGCAGTGCTAGAGATGGGGGGGGGTCCTACGAGCAGTACTTC TRBD2 NA TRBJ2-7 TRBV20-1
CASSEVVGSSYGYTF TGTGCCAGCAGTGAAGTGGTCGGCAGTAGCTATGGCTACACCTTC NA NA TRBJ1-2 TRBV6-1
CASSTRTFFTGELFF TGTGCCAGCAGCACACGGACTTTTTTCACCGGGGAGCTGTTTTTT NA NA TRBJ2-2 TRBV5-5
CATSRDLSEETQYF TGTGCCACCAGCAGAGATCTGAGCGAAGAGACCCAGTACTTC NA few TRBJ2-5 TRBV15
CASSADRGVVGTEAFF TGTGCCAGCAGTGCGGACAGGGGAGTTGTAGGCACTGAAGCTTTCTTT TRBD1 few TRBJ1-1 TRBV27
CASSGGQGNTEAFF TGTGCCAGCAGTGGAGGACAGGGGAACACTGAAGCTTTCTTT TRBD1 many TRBJ1-1 TRBV6-1
CAWSDLLGAVNSPLHF TGTGCCTGGAGTGACCTTTTGGGGGCAGTTAATTCACCCCTCCACTTT NA many TRBJ1-6 TRBV30
CASSLSSEDTQYF TGTGCCAGCAGTTTGTCGTCCGAAGATACGCAGTATTTT NA many TRBJ2-3 TRBV12-3/TRBV12-4
CASSEEGSGNQPQHF TGTGCCAGCAGTGAAGAGGGGTCGGGCAATCAGCCCCAGCATTTT NA many TRBJ1-5 TRBV6-1
CASSPSVVGGGYTF TGTGCCAGCAGCCCATCAGTTGTGGGAGGAGGCTACACCTTC NA NA TRBJ1-2 TRBV7-9
CASSYSQGADEQFF TGTGCCAGCAGTTACTCGCAGGGTGCCGATGAGCAGTTCTTC NA many TRBJ2-1 TRBV6-6
CASSQDLESSYNEQFF TGTGCCAGCAGCCAAGATCTCGAGAGCTCCTACAATGAGCAGTTCTTC NA few TRBJ2-1 TRBV14
CASSPGTGFNYGYTF TGTGCCAGCAGCCCGGGGACAGGTTTTAACTATGGCTACACCTTC TRBD1 NA TRBJ1-2 TRBV5-6